A selection of T cell receptor beta chains follows, all from one sample in a study of Ad26.COV2.S vaccination and SARS-CoV-2 variants. The table came from immunoSEQ multiplex PCR; TCRdb's copy has only in-frame clones and leaves some out. Counted here are some 250,000 clones, roughly 90% occurring once; the ten biggest clones make up around 10%. Here the sequenced sample was peripheral blood, taken in a trial of Ad26.COV2.S vaccine versus placebo. The origin of the receptors is a person aged 18-60 years who received the Ad26.COV2.S COVID-19 vaccine or a placebo. The CDR3 runs from the conserved cysteine through the conserved F or W. The D gene is left open where the match is weak. Clone size appears in some rows only: once, few, many, or a class for an expanded clone.

>.|.|TRBJ2-5|TRBV10-3
TGTGCCATCAGCCCCGGGACTTGGAACCAAGAGACCCAGTACTTC
CAISPGTWNQETQYF
>.|TRBD1|TRBJ2-1|TRBV30
TGTGCCTGGAGTGGACTTTTTTGGACAGGGGGCGGTGAGCAGTTCTTC
CAWSGLFWTGGGEQFF
>.|.|TRBJ1-2|TRBV27
TGTGCCAGCAGTTTTCGAAAGACAGACCTCTGGGGCTATGGCTACACCTTC
CASSFRKTDLWGYGYTF
>.|.|TRBJ1-4|TRBV10-1
TGCGCCAGCAGTCGACCGACAGTTGTCTTGGGAAAACTGTTTTTT
CASSRPTVVLGKLFF
>once|.|TRBJ2-3|TRBV4-1
TGCGCCAGCAGCGACGCAGGGGGGTGGGATACGCAGTATTTT
CASSDAGGWDTQYF
>.|TRBD2|TRBJ2-7|TRBV29-1
TGCAGCGCCTTGGACGGGGGGGAGCAGTACTTC
CSALDGGEQYF
>.|TRBD1|TRBJ2-1|TRBV5-1
TGCGCCAGCAGCTTCGCGTTCGGGACAGACTACAATGAGCAGTTCTTC
CASSFAFGTDYNEQFF
>.|.|TRBJ2-5|TRBV9
TGTGCCAGCAGCGTAGCGGGGGAGGCCCAAGAGACCCAGTACTTC
CASSVAGEAQETQYF
>few|TRBD2|TRBJ2-2|TRBV20-1
TGCAGTGCTAGTAGCGGGAGGACGAACACCGGGGAGCTGTTTTTT
CSASSGRTNTGELFF
>once|.|TRBJ1-1|TRBV18
TGTGCCAGCTCACCGGACAATTTGAACACTGAAGCTTTCTTT
CASSPDNLNTEAFF
>.|.|TRBJ2-7|TRBV6-5
TGTGCCAGCAGTTACGGCAGGGGAAGCAACGAGCAGTACTTC
CASSYGRGSNEQYF
>.|TRBD1|TRBJ2-7|TRBV28
TGTGCCAGCAGTTCCGGGACAGGGATTGCCGAGCAGTACTTC
CASSSGTGIAEQYF
>few|.|TRBJ2-7|TRBV4-3
TGCGCCAGCAGCCAAGATAGGCAGTCCCTCTACGAGCAGTACTTC
CASSQDRQSLYEQYF
>.|.|TRBJ2-7|TRBV7-9
TGTGCCAGCAGCTTATTCATGGGGGGCGACGAGCAGTACTTC
CASSLFMGGDEQYF
>.|.|TRBJ1-1|TRBV25-1
TGTGCCAGCTCGCCCGGGGTCGGCACTGAAGCTTTCTTT
CASSPGVGTEAFF
>.|.|TRBJ1-2|TRBV3-1/TRBV3-2
TGTGCCGTCTCAGGAGCCCCAAATGGCTACACCTTC
CAVSGAPNGYTF
>.|TRBD2|TRBJ2-3|TRBV28
TGTGCCAGCAGTTCAAGGACTAGCGGGAGCACAGATACGCAGTATTTT
CASSSRTSGSTDTQYF
>.|.|TRBJ2-5|TRBV7-7
TGTGCTAGCAGCCCGGAGGTGGGTAGCTTTGGAGAGACCCAGTACTTC
CASSPEVGSFGETQYF
>.|.|TRBJ1-2|TRBV11-2
TGTGCCAGCAGCCCGGACAGTAAAGTTAACTATGGCTACACCTTC
CASSPDSKVNYGYTF
>.|.|TRBJ1-2|TRBV5-4
TGTGCCAGCAGCCCCGGGGGGGGGACTAATCTCCTCTATGGCTACACCTTC
CASSPGGGTNLLYGYTF
>.|.|TRBJ2-7|TRBV7-9
TGTGCCAGCAGCATTCGAAACCCGGGGATCGAGCAGTACTTC
CASSIRNPGIEQYF
>.|.|TRBJ1-5|TRBV5-6
TGTGCCAGCAGTTCCAGTGACAGGCCTCATCAGCCCCAGCATTTT
CASSSSDRPHQPQHF
>once|.|TRBJ2-1|TRBV24-1
TGTGCCACCGCCGGAAGCTCCTACAATGAGCAGTTCTTC
CATAGSSYNEQFF
>.|TRBD1|TRBJ1-4|TRBV19
TGTGCCAGTAGCACCGGGACAGGGGGCAATGAAAAACTGTTTTTT
CASSTGTGGNEKLFF
>.|.|TRBJ2-3|TRBV5-8
TGTGCCAGCAGCAGGGCCGGGACAACGTGGACAGATACGCAGTATTTT
CASSRAGTTWTDTQYF
>.|.|TRBJ2-1|TRBV20-1
TGCAGTGCTAGTGGTAGTAGCGCAATCTACAATGAGCAGTTCTTC
CSASGSSAIYNEQFF
>.|.|TRBJ2-7|TRBV30
TGTGCCTGGGATGGGGGGCAGGGGTACGAGCAGTACTTC
CAWDGGQGYEQYF
>.|.|TRBJ1-2|TRBV10-3
TGTGCCATCAGTGAGTCGGCAGGCGGAGGGTTCCAGGGCTACACCTTC
CAISESAGGGFQGYTF
>.|TRBD2|TRBJ2-5|TRBV7-2
TGTGCCAGCAGGTTCCCTGCGGGACTAGCGGGAGAGACCCAGTACTTC
CASRFPAGLAGETQYF
>.|TRBD1|TRBJ1-2|TRBV11-1
TGTGCCAGCAGCCCAGGACAGGGGCACTATGGCTACACCTTC
CASSPGQGHYGYTF
>.|.|TRBJ2-3|TRBV7-9
TGTGCCAGCAGCTTAGCGTCCTCTCTTACGCAGTATTTT
CASSLASSLTQYF
>.|TRBD2|TRBJ2-3|TRBV7-2
TGTGCCAGCAGCTCACTAGCGGGAGGGCCTCTAGATACGCAGTATTTT
CASSSLAGGPLDTQYF
>.|.|TRBJ1-4|TRBV28
TGTGCCAGCAGTCTCTCCGGGGGGCCGTTGGCTAATGAAAAACTGTTTTTT
CASSLSGGPLANEKLFF
>.|.|TRBJ2-1|TRBV12-5
TGTGCTAGTGGTTTGCCGGGACTTCTATACAATGAGCAGTTCTTC
CASGLPGLLYNEQFF
>.|.|TRBJ2-7|TRBV12-3/TRBV12-4
TGTGCCAGCCGGGAGACGGAAACCTACGAGCAGTACTTC
CASRETETYEQYF
>.|.|TRBJ1-1|TRBV19
TGTGCCAGTAGTTTCAGACAGACCCCTATGAACACTGAAGCTTTCTTT
CASSFRQTPMNTEAFF
>.|.|TRBJ1-6|TRBV6-1
TGTGCCAGCAGTGAAGCGAGGGCCTATAATTCACCCCTCCACTTT
CASSEARAYNSPLHF
>once|.|TRBJ2-2|TRBV5-1
TGCGCCAGCAAGGAAGGGCAGGGTAACACCGGGGAGCTGTTTTTT
CASKEGQGNTGELFF
>few|.|TRBJ2-7|TRBV5-4
TGTGCCAGCAGCTTGGCCGGTGGGTCGGCCTCCGAGCAGTACTTC
CASSLAGGSASEQYF
>.|.|TRBJ2-3|TRBV7-2
TGTGCCAGCAGCTTAAGGGGGCGGGGGCCAGATACGCAGTATTTT
CASSLRGRGPDTQYF
>.|.|TRBJ2-1|TRBV7-3
TGTGCCAGCAGCTTAAGTTCGGGGGCTAGTGAGCAGTTCTTC
CASSLSSGASEQFF
>.|TRBD2|TRBJ2-7|TRBV30
TGTGCCTGGACCATAGCGGGAGGGCCATACGAGCAGTACTTC
CAWTIAGGPYEQYF
>.|TRBD2|TRBJ2-5|TRBV7-7
TGTGCTAGCAGCGGTAGCGGGAGGGCCGGAGAGACCCAGTACTTC
CASSGSGRAGETQYF
>.|TRBD1|TRBJ2-4|TRBV11-1
TGTGCCAGCAGCTTAGGGCAGGGGGCGGAAAACATTCAGTACTTC
CASSLGQGAENIQYF
>.|.|TRBJ2-1|TRBV9
TGTGCCAGCAGCGTAGCCGGCACCTACAATGAGCAGTTCTTC
CASSVAGTYNEQFF
>few|.|TRBJ1-5|TRBV6-5
TGTGCCAGCAGTTCGGGTTTCGGCAATCAGCCCCAGCATTTT
CASSSGFGNQPQHF
>.|TRBD1|TRBJ2-5|TRBV5-6
TGTGCCAGCAGTCTGACAGGGGCGGGAGAGACCCAGTACTTC
CASSLTGAGETQYF